The 27 T cell receptor beta chains below come from one sample, sequenced in a study of T cell changes during pregnancy in multiple sclerosis. The data were produced by immunoSEQ multiplex PCR, yet TCRdb's version contains in-frame clones alone and is incomplete. The table shows approximately 74,000 clones, with about nine tenths occurring only once. Sequencing was performed on peripheral blood, taken before pregnancy. The receptors originated from a female donor with multiple sclerosis, enrolled in a pregnancy study.

J is TRBJ2-1 and V is TRBV13, with D perhaps matching TRBD1 (6 bases). Trimming cost V 0 bases and J 3 bases, with 12 bases left between them. In germline, CDR1 is PRHDT, CDR2 FYEKMQ (reference sequence). There are 16 residues in the CDR3. The CDR3 nucleotides read TGTGCCAGCAGCTTAGGGAACCAGGGGAGCTACAATGAGCAGTTCTTC. Amino acids: CASSLGNQGSYNEQFF.

The J gene is TRBJ2-1, the V gene TRBV30, with 12 bases matching TRBD2. Trimming took 5 bases from V and 5 from J; bases not matched to a gene: 4. Germline V gene sequence: CDR1 GTSNPN, CDR2 SVGIG (reference sequence). The CDR3 totals 14 residues. Here the CDR3 reads CAWSLAGGDNEQFF. For the CDR3, the DNA is TGTGCCTGGTCGCTAGCGGGAGGGGACAATGAGCAGTTCTTC.

This clone showed up many times. This sequence joins TRBV11-2 and TRBJ2-7; 7 bases are a match to TRBD1. CDR1 and CDR2 from the germline V gene are SGHAT and FQNNGV. The ends lost 3 bases at V and 0 bases at J; junction bases unmatched: 5. The CDR3 is 15 residues long. CDR3 coding DNA: TGTGCCAGCAGCTTTTCACAGGGGATCTCCTACGAGCAGTACTTC. Encoded protein: CASSFSQGISYEQYF.

The chain carries TRBV19 and TRBJ2-5; 8 positions agree with TRBD2. The CDR3 runs to 14 residues. J lost 5 bases, V lost 4 bases, and 6 bases had no gene match. CDR1 is LNHDA and CDR2 is SQIVND in the germline V gene (reference sequence). The CDR3 coding sequence is TGTGCCAGTAGTAGAGGACTAGCACTTGAGACCCAGTACTTC. Its protein product is CASSRGLALETQYF.

This chain connects TRBV19 to TRBJ2-3; 11 bases are a match to TRBD2. The CDR3 has 14 amino acids. J gave up 3 bases and V 5 bases, and 1 base lay outside the gene matches. Germline loops: CDR1 LNHDA, CDR2 SQIVND (reference sequence). CDR3 in amino acids: CASSGLAGTDTQYF. CDR3 DNA sequence: TGTGCCAGTAGTGGACTAGCGGGTACAGATACGCAGTATTTT.

The V gene is TRBV30, the J gene TRBJ2-5, with TRBD1 matching 12 bases. CDR1 GTSNPN and CDR2 SVGIG come from the germline V gene (reference sequence). V lost 5 bases to trimming and J lost 7 bases; unmatched junction nucleotides: 11. CDR3 length: 15 residues. CDR3 region: CAWAGTGGEPVTQYF. CDR3 bases: TGTGCCTGGGCCGGGACAGGGGGCGAACCGGTGACCCAGTACTTC.

The chain joins TRBV5-1 to TRBJ1-4; TRBD1 agrees at 9 bases. Germline lookup yields CDR1 SGHRS and CDR2 YFSETQ. V was clipped by 3 bases and J by 6 bases; unmatched bases: 3. This CDR3 region has 14 residues. Here the CDR3 DNA reads TGCGCCAGCAGCTACACAGGGGGCGATGAAAAACTGTTTTTT. This sequence encodes CASSYTGGDEKLFF. The complete variable domain, with remaining parts taken from reference TRBV5-1 and TRBJ1-4, reads KAGVTQTPRYLIKTRGQQVTLSCSPISGHRSVSWYQQTPGQGLQFLFEYFSETQRNKGNFPGRFSGRQFSNSRSEMNVSTLELGDSALYLCASSYTGGDEKLFFGSGTQLSVL.

This chain connects TRBV7-6 to TRBJ2-5; TRBD1 matches at 10 bases. V trimming: 5 bases; J trimming: 5 bases; junction bases outside the gene matches: 8. The CDR3 loop spans 15 amino acids. Germline V CDR1 and CDR2: SGHVS, FNYEAQ. CDR3 nucleotide sequence: TGTGCCAGCAGCCCGCGGGACAGGGGCTCTGAGACCCAGTACTTC. Translating it yields CASSPRDRGSETQYF.

J is TRBJ2-2 and V is TRBV1; the table assigns TRBD1, which was not confirmed against the DNA. TRBV1 is recorded as a pseudogene. The CDR3 covers 20 residues. The CDR3 DNA reads TGCACCAGCAGCCAAGAAGGGGCAATTAAGCCGGAGTCCTCGACCGGGGAGCTGTTTTTT. Protein product: CTSSQEGAIKPESSTGELFF.

This clone was observed a few times. This chain joins TRBV6-5 and TRBJ1-6, with TRBD1 identical over 9 bases. V lost 2 bases to trimming and J lost 9 bases; unmatched junction nucleotides: 8. The CDR3 spans 16 residues. From germline, CDR1 is MNHEY and CDR2 SVGAGI. CDR3 in DNA: TGTGCCAGCAGTTACGTGGGACAGGGTCGGAGTTCACCCCTCCACTTT. It codes for CASSYVGQGRSSPLHF.

The chain has TRBV4-1 and TRBJ2-1, with D tentatively TRBD2 (5 bases). Germline CDR1 is MGHRA and CDR2 is YSYEKL. The CDR3 has 15 amino acids. Trimming left V 3 bases short and J 5 bases short, with 14 bases between. The CDR3 DNA sequence: TGCGCCAGCAGCCACGGAGGAAGTGGTCACAATGAGCAGTTCTTC. This sequence encodes CASSHGGSGHNEQFF.

The chain combines TRBV5-1 with TRBJ2-5, with 7 bases fitting TRBD1. CDR1 SGHRS and CDR2 YFSETQ come from the germline V gene. The CDR3 contains 16 residues. Unmatched junction bases numbered 9, after V lost 2 bases and J lost 2 bases. The CDR3 reads CASSFQGTDNQETQYF. DNA for the CDR3: TGCGCCAGCAGCTTCCAAGGGACAGATAATCAAGAGACCCAGTACTTC. The full variable domain, rest sourced from reference TRBV5-1 and TRBJ2-5, is KAGVTQTPRYLIKTRGQQVTLSCSPISGHRSVSWYQQTPGQGLQFLFEYFSETQRNKGNFPGRFSGRQFSNSRSEMNVSTLELGDSALYLCASSFQGTDNQETQYFGPGTRLLVL.

This rearrangement joins TRBV7-6 to TRBJ1-1; D gene ambiguous. Between the trimmed V and J ends, which lost 3 bases and 0 bases, there was a span of 5 bases. The CDR3 has 13 residues. Germline CDR1 and CDR2: SGHVS and FNYEAQ. CDR3 amino acids: CASSLQVNTEAFF. CDR3 DNA: TGTGCCAGCAGCTTGCAGGTGAACACTGAAGCTTTCTTT.

CDR3 nucleotides: TGTGCCAGCAGTGAAGCCTCCGTGGGGGGCGAGCAGTACTTC. This encodes CASSEASVGGEQYF. The genes are TRBV6-1 and TRBJ2-7; possibly TRBD2 for D (6 bases). Trimming cost V 0 bases and J 6 bases, with 12 bases left between them. Germline lookup yields CDR1 MNHNS and CDR2 SASEGT. CDR3 length: 14 residues.

A few counts support this clone. V gene TRBV19 combines with J gene TRBJ1-2, with 10 bases fitting TRBD1. Germline V gene sequence: CDR1 LNHDA, CDR2 SQIVND (reference sequence). The V gene end was trimmed by 7 bases and the J gene end by 6 bases; junction bases not matched to a gene: 8. The CDR3 totals 14 residues. The CDR3 DNA is TGTGCCAGTAACTTTCGGACAGGGGGGAATGGCTACACCTTC. Its translation is CASNFRTGGNGYTF.

The chain has TRBV5-5 and TRBJ2-1; 10 positions agree with TRBD1. This CDR3 is 14 amino acids long. The germline V gene encodes CDR1 SGHKS and CDR2 YYEKEE (reference sequence). V dropped 4 bases and J dropped 6; count of bases not matched to a gene: 4. The CDR3 is CASSPDRGGNEQFF. The CDR3 DNA reads TGTGCCAGCAGCCCGGACAGGGGGGGCAATGAGCAGTTCTTC.

DNA of the CDR3: TGTGCCAGCAGCGCGGCCAAGGGACTAGCGGGGGAGGAGACCCAGTACTTC. The encoded protein is CASSAAKGLAGEETQYF. V is TRBV9 and J is TRBJ2-5; 14 bases align to TRBD2. The germline V gene encodes CDR1 SGDLS and CDR2 YYNGEE. Losses at the gene ends were 3 bases for V and 5 bases for J; bases not matched to a gene: 9. The CDR3 is made up of 17 amino acids.

The J gene is TRBJ2-7, the V gene TRBV5-1; weak D call: TRBD1 (5 bases). V was trimmed by 3 bases and J by 0 bases, leaving 16 bases between them. Germline V CDR1 and CDR2: SGHRS, YFSETQ. The CDR3 length is 16 residues. CDR3 in DNA: TGCGCCAGCAGCTACTCGGGCGGAGACAGCTCCTACGAGCAGTACTTC. The encoded protein is CASSYSGGDSSYEQYF.

This clone was detected a few times. The chain recombines TRBV10-3 with TRBJ1-1; D may be TRBD1 (5 bases). Between the trimmed V and J ends, which lost 5 bases and 2 bases, there was a span of 9 bases. Per the germline V gene, CDR1 is ENHRY and CDR2 is SYGVKD. The CDR3 runs to 13 residues. The CDR3 loop reads CAISIQGNTEAFF. CDR3 DNA: TGTGCCATCAGTATCCAGGGAAACACTGAAGCTTTCTTT.

The rearrangement links TRBV7-8 to TRBJ1-2; 7 bases map to TRBD1. The CDR3 has 17 amino acids. The V gene's germline CDR1 is SGHVS and CDR2 FQNEAQ. Unmatched junction bases numbered 9, after V lost 1 base and J lost 1 base. Here the CDR3 DNA reads TGTGCCAGCAGCTTAGGTGGGACAGTTCTTTTTAACTATGGCTACACCTTC. This sequence encodes CASSLGGTVLFNYGYTF.

The chain recombines TRBV5-6 with TRBJ1-3; TRBD1 matches at 7 bases. V was clipped by 5 bases and J by 8 bases; unmatched bases: 10. CDR1 is SGHDT, CDR2 YYEEEE, per germline. This CDR3 region has 14 residues. This CDR3 is CASRKTGAGDTIYF. As DNA, the CDR3 is TGTGCCAGCAGGAAAACAGGGGCTGGGGACACCATATATTTT.

The rearrangement joins TRBV9 to TRBJ2-2; 8 bases map to TRBD1. Germline values: CDR1 SGDLS, CDR2 YYNGEE. The CDR3 totals 15 residues. J gave up 1 base and V 4 bases, and 3 bases lay outside the gene matches. The CDR3 region has the DNA TGTGCCAGCAGCCCCGGGACAGGGAACACCGGGGAGCTGTTTTTT. As protein: CASSPGTGNTGELFF.

J is TRBJ2-1 and V is TRBV18; D remains ambiguous. The V gene lost 2 bases and the J gene lost 5 bases, with 7 bases spanning the gap. The length of the CDR3 is 13 residues. CDR1 is KGHSH, CDR2 LQKENI, per germline. The DNA for the CDR3 is TGTGCCAGCTCACCAATCGAGGACAATGAGCAGTTCTTC. Translated: CASSPIEDNEQFF.

The rearrangement uses TRBV30 and TRBJ1-4; D uncertain. Germline CDR1 is GTSNPN and CDR2 is SVGIG (reference sequence). The CDR3 is 13 residues long. Trimming took 0 bases from V and 6 from J, leaving 8 bases between them. The CDR3 region is CAWSVVGDEKLFF. The CDR3 DNA reads TGTGCCTGGAGTGTAGTCGGGGATGAAAAACTGTTTTTT.

Notes on this clone: The junction does not match germline at one end; this may be a read error. The chain is built from TRBV6-5 and TRBJ2-3; TRBD2 matches at 9 bases. The CDR3 has 14 residues. Germline V gene sequence: CDR1 MNHEY, CDR2 SVGAGI. The DNA of the CDR3 is TGTGCCAGCAGTTACTCAAAGACTAGCGGCCGATCGGATTTT. This encodes CASSYSKTSGRSDF.

This clone was found once. The chain is built from TRBV5-1 and TRBJ2-7; D is possibly TRBD2 (5 bases). Germline loops: CDR1 SGHRS, CDR2 YFSETQ. V was pared by 4 bases and J by 4 bases, with 18 bases between. This CDR3 has 15 residues. The CDR3 DNA is TGCGCCAGCAGCAGTGACTCCGTCGGAGGATACGAGCAGTACTTC. This codes for CASSSDSVGGYEQYF.

The rearrangement joins TRBV7-9 to TRBJ2-1, with 9 bases aligning to TRBD2. This CDR3 contains 16 residues. Per germline, CDR1 SEHNR and CDR2 FQNEAQ (reference sequence). The V segment lost 1 base and the J segment 7 bases; nucleotides outside the gene matches: 8. This chain's CDR3 is CASSLGGSGRRNEQFF. The CDR3, as DNA: TGTGCCAGCAGCTTAGGAGGTAGCGGGAGACGAAATGAGCAGTTCTTC. Variable domain in full (rest from reference TRBV7-9 and TRBJ2-1): DTGVSQNPRHKITKRGQNVTFRCDPISEHNRLYWYRQTLGQGPEFLTYFQNEAQLEKSRLLSDRFSAERPKGSFSTLEIQRTEQGDSAMYLCASSLGGSGRRNEQFFGPGTRLTVL.